This T cell receptor beta chain was documented in a study of T cell responses to AZD1222 COVID-19 vaccine. V was clipped by 2 bases and J by 2 bases; unmatched bases: 1. Germline values: CDR1 WNHNN, CDR2 SYGVQD (reference sequence). CDR3 size: 14 residues. This clone showed up just once. Its antigen is still unknown. Study-wide results and caveats: When two AZD1222 doses had been given, Spike-specific TCR breadth and depth rose. Donors, mostly white British, included more females; clonal diversity was possibly underestimated.

The data were produced by immunoSEQ multiplex PCR, yet TCRdb's version contains in-frame clones alone and is incomplete. This table holds more than 65,000 clones, around 78% found once. The gene calls are TRBV10-1 and TRBJ2-7, with 9 bases identical to TRBD2. Sequencing used peripheral blood, obtained 28 days after the second AZD1222 dose. The TCR comes from an adult who received the AZD1222 COVID-19 vaccine. The CDR3 protein is CASSEGGGAYEQYF. For the CDR3, the DNA is TGCGCCAGCAGTGAGGGCGGGGGGGCCTACGAGCAGTACTTC.